The 2 T cell receptor beta chains below were found in one sample sequenced in a study of blood T cell repertoires in COVID-19. Some clones are missing from TCRdb's copy, which holds only in-frame ones; the method was immunoSEQ multiplex PCR. This sample has over 30,000 clones, with around nine tenths found just once. Sequenced input: peripheral blood. The source of these receptors is a man in his 70s with acute or convalescent COVID-19.

The rearrangement uses TRBV10-3 and TRBJ1-2, with 7 nucleotides matching TRBD1. Germline assignment: CDR1 ENHRY and CDR2 SYGVKD. V was pared by 3 bases and J by 0 bases, with 1 base of the junction left unmatched. The CDR3 extends over 14 amino acids. CDR3 residues: CAISEGTANYGYTF. The CDR3 DNA follows: TGTGCCATCAGTGAAGGGACAGCTAACTATGGCTACACCTTC.

The chain recombines TRBV5-1 with TRBJ1-1, with D perhaps TRBD1 (5 bases). Germline lookup yields CDR1 SGHRS and CDR2 YFSETQ. With 2 bases removed from V and 6 bases from J, the gap between germline ends came to 14 bases. The CDR3 runs 14 residues. The CDR3 loop is CASSFDSPVPEAFF. The CDR3 DNA sequence: TGCGCCAGCAGCTTTGACAGCCCAGTCCCTGAAGCTTTCTTT. The full variable domain, its missing parts supplied by reference TRBV5-1 and TRBJ1-1, is KAGVTQTPRYLIKTRGQQVTLSCSPISGHRSVSWYQQTPGQGLQFLFEYFSETQRNKGNFPGRFSGRQFSNSRSEMNVSTLELGDSALYLCASSFDSPVPEAFFGQGTRLTVV.